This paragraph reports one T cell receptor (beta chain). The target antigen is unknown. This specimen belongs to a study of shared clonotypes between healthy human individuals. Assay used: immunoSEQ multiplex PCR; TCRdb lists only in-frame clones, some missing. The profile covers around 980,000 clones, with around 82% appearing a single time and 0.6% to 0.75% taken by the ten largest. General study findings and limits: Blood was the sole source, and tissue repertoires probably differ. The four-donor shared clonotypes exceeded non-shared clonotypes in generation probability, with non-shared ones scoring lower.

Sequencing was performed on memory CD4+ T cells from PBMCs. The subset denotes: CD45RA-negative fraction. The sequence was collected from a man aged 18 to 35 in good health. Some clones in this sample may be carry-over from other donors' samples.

The CDR3 DNA reads TGTGCCAGCAGTTTCTCTAGCGGGGGGGATACGCAGTATTTT. It translates to CASSFSSGGDTQYF. This chain links TRBV28 with TRBJ2-3; 11 nucleotides line up with TRBD2. Germline V gene data show CDR1 as MDHEN and CDR2 as SYDVKM. The CDR3 contains 14 residues. Trimming cost V 3 bases and J 6 bases; bases outside gene matches: 2.